This TCR beta chain stems from a study of OX40 agonist ivuxolimab in advanced cancers. Across the study: Hepatocellular carcinoma, melanoma, renal cell or head and neck cancer was diagnosed in the dose-escalation patients. Study-wide findings and caveats: The work left the antigen specificity of expanded peripheral T cells undetermined. Relative to CD4+, CD8+ T cells held more expanded clones on average.

V gave up 1 base and J gave up 6 bases; unmatched junction bases: 5. This CDR3 has 14 residues. Germline CDR1 and CDR2: LNHDA and SQIVND (reference sequence). This clone was picked up a small number of times. No antigen is known for it. Clones were sequenced by immunoSEQ multiplex PCR, and TCRdb holds only the in-frame ones, with some missing. The sample shows 65,000 to 85,000 clones, roughly 81% of them seen only once. The sequence was obtained from an adult with an advanced solid tumor such as melanoma, head and neck, liver or kidney cancer. This sequence joins TRBV19 and TRBJ2-7; 8 bases are shared with TRBD2. This specimen was CD4+ or CD8+ T cells sorted from blood, taken in a trial of the OX40 agonist ivuxolimab. CDR3 sequence reads: CASSIGWLAGEQYF. CDR3 in DNA: TGTGCCAGTAGTATAGGTTGGCTAGCGGGCGAGCAGTACTTC. The full variable domain, its missing parts supplied by reference TRBV19 and TRBJ2-7, is DGGITQSPKYLFRKEGQNVTLSCEQNLNHDAMYWYRQDPGQGLRLIYYSQIVNDFQKGDIAEGYSVSREKKESFPLTVTSAQKNPTAFYLCASSIGWLAGEQYFGPGTRLTVT.